This entry lists 30 T cell receptor beta chains sequenced from one sample in a study of blood T cells in healthy people across ages. A second PCR, run for about 7 to 11 cycles, used a sample-barcoded 5' primer plus a J-beta primer mix. One entry per CDR3 protein, called by TCRdb with MiXCR from the 5' RACE reads. The sample carries 650,000 to 900,000 distinct CDR3 sequences, approximately 59% recorded once. Specimen: blood. All receptors come from a man younger than 45 in good health.

The chain joins TRBV12-3 or TRBV12-4 to TRBJ2-7; D gene ambiguous. CDR3 length: 14 amino acids. The V end lost 5 bases, the J end lost 3 bases, and 14 bases lay between the germline ends. The CDR3 is CASSPRDSLYEQYF. In DNA form, the CDR3 reads TGTGCCAGCAGTCCCCGAGACTCCCTCTACGAGCAGTACTTC.

The chain couples TRBV28 to TRBJ2-3, with 11 bases that match TRBD2. Unmatched junction bases numbered 9, after V lost 4 bases and J lost 6 bases. This CDR3 comprises 16 residues. Germline V gene data show CDR1 as MDHEN and CDR2 as SYDVKM. CDR3 nucleotide sequence: TGTGCCAGCAGTTACCGTAGACTAGCGGGGACGGATACGCAGTATTTT. Translation gives CASSYRRLAGTDTQYF.

This clonotype was recorded a few times. The chain combines TRBV14 with TRBJ2-5; no reliable D call. This CDR3 region has 14 residues. V shed 1 base and J shed 0 bases, with 6 bases lying between them. Germline CDR1 is SGHDN and CDR2 is FVKESK. This chain's CDR3 is CASSQGPNQETQYF. CDR3 nucleotide sequence: TGTGCCAGCAGCCAAGGGCCCAACCAAGAGACCCAGTACTTC.

This clonotype was picked up a small number of times. The V and J genes are TRBV14 and TRBJ2-3; D possibly corresponds to TRBD2 (7 bases). Germline lookup yields CDR1 SGHDN and CDR2 FVKESK. With 4 bases removed from V and 6 bases from J, the gap between germline ends came to 26 bases. The CDR3 consists of 18 residues. The CDR3 DNA reads TGTGCCAGCAGCCTGGACAGTGTTGGGGACTACCACTCGGATACGCAGTATTTT. Translation: CASSLDSVGDYHSDTQYF.

The V call is TRBV20-1, the J call TRBJ2-4, with D perhaps matching TRBD1 (6 bases). Germline loops: CDR1 DFQATT, CDR2 SNEGSKA (reference sequence). The CDR3 spans 14 residues. The ends were cut back, 6 bases at V and 8 bases at J, with 20 bases in the middle. The CDR3 bases are TGCAGTGCCGCCGTCCCGCAGGGGTCGGACATTCAGTACTTC. Translated: CSAAVPQGSDIQYF.

This clonotype was counted only a few times. The gene calls are TRBV2 and TRBJ2-3, with TRBD2 matching over 7 bases. This CDR3 has 14 residues. With 7 bases clipped from V and 0 bases from J, the junction kept 4 bases outside the gene matches. CDR1 and CDR2 from the germline V gene are SNHLY and FYNNEI. The CDR3 nucleotides are TGTGCCAGCACCGGGGGGAGGAGCACAGATACGCAGTATTTT. It is translated as CASTGGRSTDTQYF.

In its sample, this clonotype was seen a few times. The chain uses TRBV12-3 or TRBV12-4 and TRBJ2-5, with D perhaps TRBD1 (6 bases). The CDR3 consists of 14 residues. With 6 bases removed from V and 0 bases from J, the gap between germline ends came to 11 bases. CDR3 sequence: CASSKGTYQETQYF. CDR3 nucleotides: TGTGCCAGCAGCAAAGGGACATACCAAGAGACCCAGTACTTC.

V and J are TRBV18 and TRBJ2-5, with D hard to call. CDR3 length equals 13 residues. CDR1 KGHSH and CDR2 LQKENI come from the germline V gene. V lost 4 bases, J lost 2 bases, and 8 bases lay in between. In DNA form, the CDR3 reads TGTGCCAGCTCACTGTACACGCAAGAGACCCAGTACTTC. The encoded protein is CASSLYTQETQYF. The full variable domain, rest sourced from reference TRBV18 and TRBJ2-5, is NAGVMQNPRHLVRRRGQEARLRCSPMKGHSHVYWYRQLPEEGLKFMVYLQKENIIDESGMPKERFSAEFPKEGPSILRIQQVVRGDSAAYFCASSLYTQETQYFGPGTRLLVL.

This clonotype was counted only a few times. The chain uses TRBV28 and TRBJ2-3; TRBD2 aligns across 8 bases. V lost 6 bases to trimming and J lost 1 base; unmatched junction nucleotides: 9. Germline-derived CDR1 and CDR2 are MDHEN and SYDVKM. The CDR3 consists of 16 residues. The CDR3 sequence is CASSLPRSGGTDTQYF. The CDR3 coding sequence is TGTGCCAGCAGCCTTCCCCGTAGCGGGGGCACAGATACGCAGTATTTT.

The chain carries TRBV12-5 and TRBJ2-7; D ambiguous. The CDR3 has 17 amino acids. Germline loops: CDR1 LGHNT, CDR2 FRNRAP. Trimming cost V 3 bases and J 3 bases, with 21 bases left between them. Here the CDR3 reads CASGLNRLQDRVYEQYF. DNA of the CDR3: TGTGCTAGTGGTTTAAACCGCCTCCAAGATAGGGTCTACGAGCAGTACTTC.

This sequence joins TRBV12-3 or TRBV12-4 and TRBJ1-6; D ambiguous. Trimming took off 0 bases at V and 8 bases at J, with 14 bases between the two ends. The CDR3 is 16 amino acids. CDR3 sequence: CASSLAPGGIDSPLHF. The CDR3 DNA follows: TGTGCCAGCAGTTTAGCCCCGGGAGGGATCGATTCACCCCTCCACTTT.

The genes are TRBV10-3 and TRBJ2-7; TRBD1 matches 7 bases. The V gene's germline CDR1 is ENHRY and CDR2 SYGVKD. The length of the CDR3 is 14 residues. V dropped 10 bases and J dropped 2; count of bases not matched to a gene: 11. The CDR3 DNA is TGTGCCACAAACCCCGGGGACAGAGCCTACGAGCAGTACTTC. This codes for CATNPGDRAYEQYF.

This clonotype was seen just once. The rearrangement joins TRBV2 to TRBJ1-4; 7 bases agree with TRBD1. The V and J ends lost 7 bases and 7 bases, in that order; junction bases with no gene match: 9. Germline assignment: CDR1 SNHLY and CDR2 FYNNEI. The CDR3 covers 14 residues. CDR3 sequence reads: CASKGGQRTEKLFF. As DNA, the CDR3 is TGTGCCAGCAAAGGGGGACAGCGGACTGAAAAACTGTTTTTT.

The chain links TRBV13 to TRBJ2-5, with D possibly matching TRBD1 (6 bases). The CDR3 loop spans 16 amino acids. Germline CDR1 reads PRHDT; CDR2 reads FYEKMQ (reference sequence). V lost 5 bases and J 1 base, leaving 17 bases between the germline ends. CDR3 sequence reads: CASSPPTGQIQETQYF. CDR3 DNA sequence: TGTGCCAGCAGCCCGCCCACAGGACAGATCCAAGAGACCCAGTACTTC. The variable domain in full, with the rest retrieved from reference TRBV13 and TRBJ2-5, is AAGVIQSPRHLIKEKRETATLKCYPIPRHDTVYWYQQGPGQDPQFLISFYEKMQSDKGSIPDRFSAQQFSDYHSELNMSSLELGDSALYFCASSPPTGQIQETQYFGPGTRLLVL.

The chain has TRBV29-1 and TRBJ2-5; D perhaps matches TRBD2 (6 bases). The better agreement between TRBJ2-7 and the DNA end casts doubt on the J call. CDR1 and CDR2 from the germline V gene are SQVTM and ANQGSEA. The CDR3 has 12 amino acids. This CDR3 reads CSVGWGVHEQYF. CDR3 DNA sequence: TGCAGCGTCGGGTGGGGGGTCCACGAGCAGTACTTC.

The CDR3 spells CASSPQGFSNQPQHF. The CDR3 DNA is TGTGCCAGCAGCCCGCAGGGTTTTAGCAATCAGCCCCAGCATTTT. The chain joins TRBV6-5 to TRBJ1-5; the D gene is possibly TRBD1 (5 bases). The CDR3 is made up of 15 amino acids. Looked up from germline, CDR1 is MNHEY and CDR2 is SVGAGI. The V end was cut by 6 bases, the J end by 0 bases, with 12 bases between.

The chain joins TRBV7-2 to TRBJ2-5; D remains unclear. The J call could be wrong; TRBJ2-7 is a better fit for the DNA end. Germline-derived CDR1 and CDR2 are SGHTA and FQGNSA. This CDR3 contains 12 residues. The chain's CDR3 is CASSLMVDEQYF. Here the CDR3 DNA reads TGTGCCAGCAGCTTGATGGTGGACGAGCAGTACTTC.

The chain combines TRBV7-9 with TRBJ2-7, with D possibly matching TRBD1 (5 bases). This CDR3 contains 14 residues. V dropped 4 bases and J dropped 2 bases, with 12 bases sitting between them. Germline lookup yields CDR1 SEHNR and CDR2 FQNEAQ (reference sequence). CDR3: CASSSDSRTYEQYF. The CDR3 DNA reads TGTGCCAGCAGCTCCGACAGTAGGACCTACGAGCAGTACTTC. Supplemented by reference TRBV7-9 and TRBJ2-7, the full variable domain reads DTGVSQNPRHKITKRGQNVTFRCDPISEHNRLYWYRQTLGQGPEFLTYFQNEAQLEKSRLLSDRFSAERPKGSFSTLEIQRTEQGDSAMYLCASSSDSRTYEQYFGPGTRLTVT.

The chain joins TRBV7-3 to TRBJ2-2; perhaps TRBD2 as D (5 bases). This CDR3 contains 14 residues. CDR1 is SGHTA and CDR2 is FQGTGA in the germline V gene. Trimming stripped 2 bases from V and 5 bases from J, with 9 bases between. DNA of the CDR3: TGTGCCAGCAGCTTACTTCGAGGGACCGGGGAGCTGTTTTTT. Translated: CASSLLRGTGELFF.

The table lists this clonotype with a few counts. The chain links TRBV6-5 to TRBJ1-5; D is perhaps TRBD1 (5 bases). V lost 0 bases, J lost 4 bases, and 7 bases lay in between. Germline V CDR1 and CDR2: MNHEY, SVGAGI. The CDR3 length is 14 residues. CDR3 coding DNA: TGTGCCAGCAGTTACTCATGGGGGAATCAGCCCCAGCATTTT. Encoded protein: CASSYSWGNQPQHF.

This chain uses TRBV4-3 with TRBJ1-2, with 9 bases identical to TRBD1. Losses at the gene ends were 4 bases for V and 6 bases for J; bases not matched to a gene: 6. Germline CDR1 is LGHNA and CDR2 is YSLEER. There are 14 residues in the CDR3. This CDR3 is CASSLQGAGNGYTF. CDR3 bases: TGCGCCAGCAGCCTACAGGGGGCTGGGAATGGCTACACCTTC.

The chain has TRBV7-9 and TRBJ2-5, with TRBD2 matching 8 bases. The DNA end favors TRBJ2-7, so the J call may be wrong. The CDR3 loop spans 16 amino acids. Germline V gene lookup returns CDR1 SEHNR and CDR2 FQNEAQ (reference sequence). The CDR3 coding sequence is TGTGCCAGCAGCCCGATGGCGGGACTAGTTATTTACGAGCAGTACTTC. It codes for CASSPMAGLVIYEQYF.

This clonotype was found a few times. The chain recombines TRBV7-6 with TRBJ2-4; TRBD1 matches at 8 bases. The DNA end is more similar to TRBJ2-7, so the J call may be wrong. Germline CDR1 and CDR2: SGHVS and FNYEAQ. The CDR3 spans 15 residues. The CDR3 coding sequence is TGTGCCAGCAGCCCAGGGGGCGATCATCTCTACGAGCAGTACTTC. Its translation: CASSPGGDHLYEQYF.

V and J are TRBV5-1 and TRBJ2-5; D might be TRBD1 (5 bases). The CDR3 extends over 15 amino acids. CDR1 is SGHRS, CDR2 YFSETQ, per germline. Trimming took off 3 bases at V and 0 bases at J, with 12 bases between the two ends. DNA for the CDR3: TGCGCCAGCAGCTGGGTAGGGGCCAACCAAGAGACCCAGTACTTC. It specifies CASSWVGANQETQYF.

The chain joins TRBV29-1 to TRBJ1-2, with unresolved D. CDR3 length equals 14 residues. The V end was cut by 4 bases, the J end by 6 bases, with 18 bases between. Germline CDR1 SQVTM, CDR2 ANQGSEA. CDR3 amino acids: CSVGLSRENDGYTF. DNA for the CDR3: TGCAGCGTTGGGCTCTCGCGAGAGAACGATGGCTACACCTTC.

CDR3 residues: CASSSSDRSVEFF. The CDR3 region has the DNA TGTGCCAGCAGTTCCTCAGACAGGAGCGTTGAGTTCTTC. V and J are TRBV6-5 and TRBJ2-1; weak D call: TRBD1 (6 bases). With 4 bases removed from V and 14 bases from J, the gap between germline ends came to 18 bases. The CDR3 extends over 13 amino acids. CDR1 is MNHEY, CDR2 SVGAGI, per germline.

The chain joins TRBV2 to TRBJ2-3; either TRBD1 or TRBD2 may fit D (6 bases each). The CDR3 length is 14 residues. CDR1 SNHLY and CDR2 FYNNEI come from the germline V gene. V was cut by 6 bases and J by 4 bases, with 14 bases left in between. The CDR3 DNA sequence: TGTGCCAGCAGACCGAACGGGGGCGCAGATACGCAGTATTTT. It encodes CASRPNGGADTQYF.

The genes are TRBV20-1 and TRBJ2-6; unclear D gene. V lost 1 base and J 0 bases, leaving 7 bases between the germline ends. The CDR3 consists of 15 residues. CDR1 and CDR2 (germline): DFQATT, SNEGSKA (reference sequence). The CDR3 spells CSARVVTSGANVLTF. For the CDR3, the DNA is TGCAGTGCTAGAGTGGTCACCTCTGGGGCCAACGTCCTGACTTTC.

This clonotype was counted a single time. An end of the junction does not agree with germline; a read error may underlie this. The chain combines TRBV28 with TRBJ2-7, with 9 bases matching TRBD2. The CDR3 has 14 amino acids. CDR1 is MDHEN and CDR2 is SYDVKM in the germline V gene. The CDR3 sequence: CASTGGGAIYEQYF. CDR3 sequence (DNA): TGTGCGAGCACGGGCGGGGGGGCCATCTACGAGCAGTACTTC. Complete variable domain (other parts from reference TRBV28 and TRBJ2-7): DVKVTQSSRYLVKRTGEKVFLECVQDMDHENMFWYRQDPGLGLRLIYFSYDVKMKEKGDIPEGYSVSREKKERFSLILESASTNQTSMYLCASTGGGAIYEQYFGPGTRLTVT.

The chain recombines TRBV6-2 or TRBV6-3 with TRBJ2-3, with 8 bases that match TRBD2. Germline V gene data show CDR1 as MNHEY and CDR2 as SVGEGT. Unmatched junction bases numbered 12, after V lost 10 bases and J lost 6 bases. The CDR3 is made up of 14 amino acids. This CDR3 is CATAVGGARDTQYF. CDR3 sequence (DNA): TGTGCCACCGCGGTCGGGGGGGCACGGGATACGCAGTATTTT.